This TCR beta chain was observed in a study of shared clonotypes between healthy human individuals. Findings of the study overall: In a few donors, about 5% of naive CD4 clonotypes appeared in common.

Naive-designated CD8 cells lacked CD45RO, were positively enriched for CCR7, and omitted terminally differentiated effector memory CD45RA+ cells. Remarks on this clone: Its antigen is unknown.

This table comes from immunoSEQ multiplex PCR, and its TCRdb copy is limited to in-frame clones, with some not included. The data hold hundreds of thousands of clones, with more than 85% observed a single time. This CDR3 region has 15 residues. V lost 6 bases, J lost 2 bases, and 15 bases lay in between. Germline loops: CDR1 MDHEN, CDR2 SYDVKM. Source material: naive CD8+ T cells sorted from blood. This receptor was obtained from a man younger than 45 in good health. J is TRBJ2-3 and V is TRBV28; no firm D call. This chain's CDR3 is CASRNIMRDTDTQYF. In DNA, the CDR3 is TGTGCCAGCAGGAATATTATGCGAGACACAGATACGCAGTATTTT.